This TCR beta chain originates from a study of blood T cell repertoires in COVID-19. Overall study context: Researchers got acute and convalescent COVID-19 samples from the United States, Italy and Spain. Sample material is recorded as cDNA or gDNA derived from T cells, B-cell-depleted T cells, or PBMCs.

In the authors' workflow: Amplified reference gene primers provided the basis for estimating nucleated cell counts. The assay was immunoSEQ multiplex PCR, and TCRdb's table has in-frame clones only and misses some. The D gene and trimming were derived from the DNA, and the V and J assignments and clone size from that table. This sample has fewer than 250,000 clones; around four fifths occur once, and the top ten carry over 9.5%. The CDR3 has 13 residues. With 6 bases removed from V and 5 bases from J, the gap between germline ends came to 13 bases. Germline loops: CDR1 MNHEY, CDR2 SVGAGI. Seattle enrolled patients during active infection and tracked them longitudinally.

The sequenced sample was peripheral blood. The sequence derives from a woman over 75 with COVID-19, enrolled during active disease. The V gene is TRBV6-5, the J gene TRBJ2-5; weak D call: TRBD1 (6 bases). The CDR3 reads CASSQGSWETQYF. The DNA of the CDR3 is TGTGCCAGCAGCCAGGGGTCGTGGGAGACCCAGTACTTC.